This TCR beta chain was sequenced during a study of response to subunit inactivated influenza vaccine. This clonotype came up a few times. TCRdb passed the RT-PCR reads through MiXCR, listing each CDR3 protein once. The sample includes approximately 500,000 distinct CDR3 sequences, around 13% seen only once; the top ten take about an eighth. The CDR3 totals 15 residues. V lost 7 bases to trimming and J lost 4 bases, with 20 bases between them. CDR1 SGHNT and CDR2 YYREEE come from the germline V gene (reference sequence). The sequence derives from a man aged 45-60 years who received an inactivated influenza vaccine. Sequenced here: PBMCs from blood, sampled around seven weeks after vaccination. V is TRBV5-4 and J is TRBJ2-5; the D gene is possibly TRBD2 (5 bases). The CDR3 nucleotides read TGTGCCAGCGTCGAAGGAGTGAGGGCCGGAGAGACCCAGTACTTC. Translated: CASVEGVRAGETQYF.